This T cell receptor (beta chain) was observed in a study of early T cells in non-severe SARS-CoV-2 infection. This clonotype was observed at least ten times. TCRdb re-derived calls from the 5' RACE reads in MiXCR, one entry per CDR3 protein. The sample includes about 45,000 distinct CDR3 sequences, around a tenth of them seen just once. The specimen sequenced was whole blood. The origin of this receptor is an adult who was a healthcare worker with PCR-confirmed SARS-CoV-2 infection or an uninfected control (not recorded which).

The CDR3 spells CASSSGQEDTQYF. The CDR3 DNA is TGTGCCAGCAGTTCCGGGCAGGAGGATACGCAGTATTTT. This chain connects TRBV28 to TRBJ2-3; D gene unclear. Trimming removed 4 bases at V and 6 bases at J, with 11 bases between. There are 13 residues in the CDR3. Looked up from germline, CDR1 is MDHEN and CDR2 is SYDVKM.